This T cell receptor beta chain was observed in a study of a mutant IDH1 vaccine in newly diagnosed glioma. Stated time point: baseline, week 1 (first vaccination visit). Treatment noted: pre-vaccination baseline after standard-of-care therapy. Libraries were prepared by immunoSEQ multiplex PCR; TCRdb keeps only in-frame clonotypes and omits some of them. Of 12,000 to 15,000 clones in the sample, 85% to 90% were seen once. Trimming pared 1 base from V and 3 bases from J, leaving 27 bases between. The CDR3 is 19 residues long. Germline values: CDR1 GTSNPN, CDR2 SVGIG (reference sequence). The sequences come from PBMCs, collected from a glioma patient treated with radiotherapy, temozolomide or both. The rearrangement links TRBV30 to TRBJ1-2, with a possible D match to TRBD1 (6 bases). The TCR comes from a woman between 40 and 55 years old with glioma. Some clones in this sample may be carry-over from other donors' samples. The chain's CDR3 is CAWSGYSDEQGKVDYGYTF. For the CDR3, the DNA is TGTGCCTGGAGTGGATATAGTGACGAACAGGGCAAAGTGGACTATGGCTACACCTTC. Complete variable domain (other parts from reference TRBV30 and TRBJ1-2): SQTIHQWPATLVQPVGSPLSLECTVEGTSNPNLYWYRQAAGRGLQLLFYSVGIGQISSEVPQNLSASRPQDRQFILSSKKLLLSDSGFYLCAWSGYSDEQGKVDYGYTFGSGTRLTVV.